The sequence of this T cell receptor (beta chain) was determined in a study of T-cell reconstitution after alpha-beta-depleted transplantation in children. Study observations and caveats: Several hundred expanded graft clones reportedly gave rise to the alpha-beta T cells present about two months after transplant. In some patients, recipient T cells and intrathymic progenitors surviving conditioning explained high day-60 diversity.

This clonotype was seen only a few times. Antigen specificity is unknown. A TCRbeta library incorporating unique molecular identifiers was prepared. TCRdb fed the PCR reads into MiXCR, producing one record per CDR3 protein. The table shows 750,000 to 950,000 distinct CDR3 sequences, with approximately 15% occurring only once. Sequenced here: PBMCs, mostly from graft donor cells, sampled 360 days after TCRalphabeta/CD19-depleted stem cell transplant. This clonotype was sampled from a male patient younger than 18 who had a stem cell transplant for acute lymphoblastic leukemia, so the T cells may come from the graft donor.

The CDR3, as DNA: TGTGCCAGCAGTCCCGGCGGGACAGCCCATTACGAGCAGTACTTC. This encodes CASSPGGTAHYEQYF. This sequence joins TRBV25-1 and TRBJ2-7, with D maybe TRBD1 (7 bases). V lost 5 bases, J lost 4 bases, and 18 bases lay in between. The germline V gene encodes CDR1 MGHDK and CDR2 SYGVNS. The CDR3 is 15 residues long.